This T cell receptor (beta chain) derives from a study of cytomegalovirus exposure and HLA in healthy donors (dated by TCRdb to 2016 to 2017). Turning to the overall study: An earlier analysis of about 530 of the donors reported approximately 280 Gb of sequence data and 100 million to 120 million unique TCR beta sequences obtained from 180 million or so T cells. An early release that covered around 590 HLA-typed donors contained approximately 290 gigabases of sequencing data and 70 million to 100 million unique TCR sequences. Of the approximately 400 genotyped donors, around 81% fell in the genetic ancestry cluster associated with self-reported Caucasian donors. The study aimed to test whether signatures of past pathogen exposure could be identified by cataloging public T cell receptors. The T cell repertoires of roughly 660 subjects were profiled by immunosequencing and related to cytomegalovirus serostatus. A separate validation cohort of some 130 different subjects was used in addition to the roughly 670-subject first cohort. To predict cytomegalovirus infection status, the study combined high-throughput TCR immunosequencing, statistical association of individual TCRs with disease status, and machine learning. A later analysis re-analyzed previously published TCR beta repertoires from roughly 690 donors and added high-resolution HLA genotyping to study TCR occurrence patterns. In the later analysis, no new phenotypic data were used to find candidate immune exposures; instead, reliance was placed on TCR beta sequences and their occurrence across donors. An earlier analysis of more than 450 of the donors used high-throughput TCR beta sequencing to judge whether each TCR beta V gene segment behaved as functional or pseudogenic. Donor age, sex, ethnicity and CMV serostatus were collected together with the repertoire data. Genome-wide SNP genotypes for about 65% of the 666 donors were used in a later genetic analysis, which treated that subset as a discovery cohort. All discovery cohort repertoires had been generated on a single sequencing platform. HLA typing included class I and class II loci at four-digit resolution. Typing coverage varied by locus: about 620-640 donors for A, B, C, DRB1 and DQB1; under 550 for DQA1; over 600 for DPA1; roughly 470 for DPB1. A few DR-DQ haplotypes were treated as single units for association and clustering because of strong linkage in the cohort. Among roughly 370 genotyped donors of the cohort, an average of about 240,000 unique TCR beta nucleotide sequences were sequenced per donor, roughly 20% of them non-productive.

In total, 666 healthy bone marrow donors made up the cohort. At the time of sampling, every cohort member was nominally healthy, though immune exposures that went unrecorded were likely present. The donor tested CMV seronegative and was one of the 352 seronegative cohort members. A peripheral blood sample was provided by each donor, and peripheral blood mononuclear cells were used for TCR beta sequencing. The Qiagen DNeasy Blood Extraction Kit was used to extract genomic DNA from the blood cell samples. This clone has more than one count but fewer than ten. Its antigen has not been determined. Per-base qualities were not stored, and no clone one base away is much larger. CDR1 and CDR2, looked up from the germline V gene, are SGHTA and FQGTGA. Measured from the cysteine to the phenylalanine, the CDR3 is 15 residues long. The CDR3 DNA has 45 bases and is translated from base 1. Germline trimming: 1 base from V, 4 bases from J; junction bases outside gene matches: 3.

Summary of the overall study and its limitations: The 87-base-pair reads could not distinguish some IMGT-functional V segments, including TRBV6-2 and TRBV6-3, so those segments were excluded. A further reported finding was that TCR beta sequences accurately predicted the HLA-A and HLA-B alleles for most subjects in the first cohort. In a later analysis, HLA-associated TCR beta chains were found to be more clonally expanded and to have lower generation probabilities than equally common non-associated chains. Strong co-occurrence of HLA alleles, especially DR and DQ, made assigning TCR associations to individual alleles difficult. A cluster of highly shared sequence variants was judged likely to represent a technical artifact of the sequencing pipeline. According to a later analysis, most CMV-associated TCR beta chains appeared to be HLA-restricted, and the HLA associations seemed to be driven largely by CMV exposure. In a later analysis, more than 15,000 TCR beta sequences were associated with specific HLA alleles at a false discovery rate of 0.05. According to the authors, the approach could potentially be generalized to other disease states and immunological phenotypes. Correlated functional status among segregating V segments might be attributable to linkage disequilibrium, but an unknown experimental factor could not be ruled out. Presence/absence analyses assumed roughly uniform sequencing depth across donors, an assumption that may not hold. According to a later analysis, parvovirus B19, influenza, CMV and Epstein-Barr virus appeared linked to several top co-occurrence clusters. The classifier was reported to diagnose cytomegalovirus status with high specificity and sensitivity in both the original cohort and the validation cohort. The only immune exposure information available for the cohort was CMV serostatus. In a later genetic analysis, a missense DCLRE1C variant was associated with V-gene and J-gene trimming of TCR beta chains, and the association was replicated in an independent cohort. Across donors, most TCR sequences were observed very rarely, whereas some public TCRs were present in many individuals. A later genetic analysis reported fewer N-insertions in productive TCRs among donors in an Asian-associated ancestry cluster than the approximately 670-donor mean. A total of roughly 160 TCR beta chains were listed by the study as associated with cytomegalovirus. Only TCR beta chains were sequenced in this cohort, and the absence of alpha or paired-chain data limited detectable features. In an earlier analysis of about 550 of the donors, most TCR beta V segments were observed in productive rearrangements about 87% or about 30% of the time, broadly matching IMGT annotations. Three of the identified cytomegalovirus-associated TCR beta chains were confirmed in vitro to be specific for cytomegalovirus antigens. Because some donors lacked HLA typing at each locus, the association tests relied only on the typed subset. A later analysis found that TCR association rates varied across HLA loci, with DRB1 alleles showing the most associated TCRs and HLA-C alleles the fewest. Because counts were too low, roughly 16 rarely observed V segments, including chromosome 9 orphons, were left out of the earlier analysis of roughly 600 of the donors.

Libraries were constructed by the immunoSEQ multiplex PCR assay. A mixture of 60 forward primers for TCR Vbeta segments and 13 reverse primers for TCR Jbeta segments was used in the multiplex PCR. A multiplex PCR assay on genomic DNA amplified the CDR3 region of rearranged TCR beta genes. On the Illumina HiSeq System, the amplified TCR beta libraries were sequenced as 87-base-pair reads. Processing in the source paper ran as follows. A later analysis counted about 80 million unique TCR beta chains across the 650 to 700 repertoires, and some 11 million of these chains were shared by at least two donors. To remove PCR and sequencing errors, raw reads were error-corrected and collapsed into unique sequences using a nearest-neighbor algorithm that merged closely related sequences. To assign V, D and J gene segments, CDR3 sequences were aligned to IMGT reference sequences. For a sequence to be retained, at least a six-nucleotide match to both a V gene segment and a J gene segment was required. A rearrangement counted as productive if the CDR3 had no stop codons and remained in frame with V and J, and every other rearrangement counted as non-productive. Following IMGT convention, CDR3 was defined as the stretch from the second conserved V-encoded cysteine to the conserved J-encoded phenylalanine. The earlier analysis of about 590 of the donors excluded sequences that lacked an unambiguous match to a single V gene segment. An earlier analysis of some 610 of the donors called V segments functional above 56.7% productive rearrangements and segregating when the between-donor standard deviation exceeded 5%. To diagnose cytomegalovirus status from the catalog of TCR beta chain sequences, a statistical classification framework was built. V and J gene assignment, in a later analysis, came from comparing TCR nucleotide sequences with IMGT/GENE-DB human TR gene sequences. A later analysis assigned CDR3 sequences and most-parsimonious VDJ recombination scenarios with the TCRdist pipeline. In a later analysis, each TCR beta chain was defined by its CDR3 amino acid sequence together with its V-gene family, and reads without a unique V-gene family were excluded. To address suspected cross-contamination and a sequencing artifact, a later analysis removed some 620 highly shared, low-generation-probability nucleotide sequences. A later analysis calculated a clonal expansion index for each public chain from normalized within-repertoire ranks of inferred template counts. Generation probabilities in a later analysis came from a VDJ recombination model fitted to out-of-frame rearrangements, and those results were checked against IGoR. In a later analysis, hypergeometric tests were used to score TCR-TCR, TCR-HLA and TCR-CMV co-occurrence, with a repertoire-size bias correction applied to TCR pairs. A later analysis estimated false discovery rates by permuting HLA or CMV assignments 20 times. A later analysis grouped co-occurring TCRs with DBSCAN, adding TCRdist sequence similarity when clustering within HLA-allele-positive subsets. Repertoires with fewer than 30,000 or more than 120,000 public chains, plus five repertoires with anomalous nucleotide sharing, were excluded from co-occurrence clustering. TCRdb took this table from immuneACCESS and kept in-frame rearrangements with V and J called. Such tables lack part of the clones; where checked against another copy, unresolved V genes explain under half of the gap, and the rest is unexplained. V and J calls and clone size follow that table, whereas D and trimming were derived from the DNA. The sample has fewer than 120,000 clones on record, nearly 80% of them singletons. Roughly 1.3% of the sample rests with the top ten.

The specimen sequenced was PBMCs. The receptor chain draws on TRBV7-3 and TRBJ2-1; TRBD1 agrees with 8 junctional bases. The TCR sequence derives from a woman in her twenties or thirties in good health and CMV-seronegative. The DNA sequence is as follows: TGTGCCAGCAGCTTAAGCAGGGGGCTGTACAATGAGCAGTTCTTC. Protein translation: CASSLSRGLYNEQFF.